This T cell receptor beta chain appears in the sequencing data of a study of identical twins. Study-level points and caveats: Excess sharing between twins was weaker in beta out-of-frame sequences.

Concerning this clonotype itself: Its target is not known.

TCRdb called the 5' RACE reads again in MiXCR, with one record for every CDR3 protein. The sample lists about 570,000 distinct CDR3 sequences, around 9.6% occurring once. These sequences were also reported in another study, on yellow fever vaccine responses in identical twins.

The source material was PBMCs. This receptor was taken from a woman aged 18 to 35 in good health.

The CDR3 DNA reads TGCAGTGCTAGTCAGGCGACAGGGAATCAGCCCCAGCATTTT. This codes for CSASQATGNQPQHF. V is TRBV20-1 and J is TRBJ1-5, with 7 positions matching TRBD1. Germline CDR1 and CDR2: DFQATT and SNEGSKA (reference sequence). This CDR3 region has 14 residues. V lost 3 bases, J lost 4 bases, and 6 bases stayed unmatched.